Each of the 30 T cell receptor beta chains below was sequenced from the same sample in a study of shared clonotypes between healthy human individuals. Method: immunoSEQ multiplex PCR; TCRdb's copy keeps in-frame clones and lacks some. The sample yields 2 million to 2.5 million clones, 80% to 95% seen once. The sample taken for sequencing was naive CD4+ T cells from PBMCs. Regarding subset: CD45RA+ positively selected. The receptors were gathered from a man between 18 and 35 years old in good health. Some clones in this sample may be carry-over from other donors' samples.

The rearrangement joins TRBV30 to TRBJ2-1; D is perhaps TRBD2 (6 bases). CDR1 and CDR2 from the germline V gene are GTSNPN and SVGIG (reference sequence). This CDR3 has 14 residues. Trimming left V 2 bases short and J 4 bases short, with 12 bases between. The CDR3 is CAWSLRGTYNEQFF. For the CDR3, the DNA is TGTGCCTGGAGTCTAAGAGGGACTTACAATGAGCAGTTCTTC.

This clone was found once. The V call is TRBV5-4, the J call TRBJ2-2, with a weak D call TRBD2 (6 bases). The V gene lost 5 bases and the J gene lost 1 base, with 9 bases spanning the gap. CDR1 SGHNT and CDR2 YYREEE come from the germline V gene (reference sequence). The CDR3 loop spans 14 amino acids. The CDR3 protein is CASRREVNTGELFF. CDR3 coding DNA: TGTGCCAGCAGGAGGGAGGTGAACACCGGGGAGCTGTTTTTT.

This chain connects TRBV6-5 to TRBJ2-7, with 14 bases fitting TRBD2. The V segment lost 6 bases and the J segment 2 bases; nucleotides outside the gene matches: 3. Germline-derived CDR1 and CDR2 are MNHEY and SVGAGI. The CDR3 totals 15 residues. CDR3 amino acids: CASSRLAGGPYEQYF. CDR3 in DNA: TGTGCCAGCAGCCGACTAGCGGGAGGGCCCTACGAGCAGTACTTC.

The gene calls are TRBV28 and TRBJ2-1, with TRBD1 as a possible D gene (6 bases). V was clipped by 7 bases and J by 8 bases, with 21 bases between them. Germline lookup yields CDR1 MDHEN and CDR2 SYDVKM. CDR3 length: 15 amino acids. This chain's CDR3 is CASTLGGAKGYEQFF. CDR3 nucleotides: TGTGCCAGCACCCTTGGGGGCGCGAAGGGCTATGAGCAGTTCTTC.

This clone was picked up one time. V is TRBV27 and J is TRBJ2-5; possible D gene TRBD1, 6 bases. The CDR3 has 13 amino acids. Trimming left V 10 bases short and J 4 bases short, with 16 bases between. Germline lookup yields CDR1 MNHEY and CDR2 SMNVEV (reference sequence). The CDR3 here is CAIRGTWGETQYF. DNA of the CDR3: TGTGCCATCAGGGGTACATGGGGAGAGACCCAGTACTTC.

The chain employs TRBV19 and TRBJ1-2; D gene uncertain. The germline V gene encodes CDR1 LNHDA and CDR2 SQIVND (reference sequence). This CDR3 region has 12 residues. V was shortened by 5 bases and J by 4 bases, with 8 bases between the two germline ends. The DNA of the CDR3 is TGTGCCAGTAGTTGGGGTTTCTATGGCTACACCTTC. It codes for CASSWGFYGYTF.

This clone was seen more than once but under ten times. This chain connects TRBV5-8 to TRBJ2-7; no clear D. Trimming pared 1 base from V and 6 bases from J, leaving 14 bases between. Germline-derived CDR1 and CDR2 are SGHTS and YDEGEE. CDR3 length: 14 residues. The CDR3 region is CASSLSWGRSEQYF. DNA for the CDR3: TGTGCCAGCAGCTTGTCCTGGGGTAGGAGCGAGCAGTACTTC. The full variable domain, its missing parts supplied by reference TRBV5-8 and TRBJ2-7, is EAGVTQSPTHLIKTRGQQATLRCSPISGHTSVYWYQQALGLGLQFLLWYDEGEERNRGNFPPRFSGRQFPNYSSELNVNALELEDSALYLCASSLSWGRSEQYFGPGTRLTVT.

The V gene is TRBV5-1, the J gene TRBJ2-1; 10 nucleotides align to TRBD2. Germline V CDR1 and CDR2: SGHRS, YFSETQ. The CDR3 runs 18 residues. V trimming: 0 bases; J trimming: 0 bases; junction bases outside the gene matches: 6. CDR3: CASSLATSGSYSYNEQFF. The CDR3 bases are TGCGCCAGCAGCTTGGCGACTAGCGGGTCCTACTCCTACAATGAGCAGTTCTTC.

V usage is TRBV6-1 and J usage is TRBJ2-1; D may be TRBD1 or TRBD2 (5 bases each). Trimming left V 3 bases short and J 3 bases short, with 18 bases between. The CDR3 extends over 17 amino acids. Germline V CDR1 and CDR2: MNHNS, SASEGT. Here the CDR3 reads CASSDRSVGRNYNEQFF. In DNA, the CDR3 is TGTGCCAGCAGTGATCGGTCGGTGGGACGTAACTACAATGAGCAGTTCTTC.

A note on this clone: The sample contains more than one DNA sequence encoding this CDR3. V is TRBV6-5 and J is TRBJ2-7; 14 bases line up with TRBD2. The trim removed 0 bases at V and 2 bases at J, leaving 0 bases unmatched. The CDR3 length is 16 residues. The germline V gene has CDR1 MNHEY and CDR2 SVGAGI. Here the CDR3 DNA reads TGTGCCAGCAGTTACTCGGGACTAGCGGGAGCCTACGAGCAGTACTTC. It translates to CASSYSGLAGAYEQYF.

Only a few counts were recorded for this clone. Other DNA sequences within the sample encode an identical CDR3. The chain employs TRBV28 and TRBJ1-1; 8 bases are shared with TRBD1. In germline, CDR1 is MDHEN, CDR2 SYDVKM. V was pared by 7 bases and J by 6 bases, with 4 bases of the junction left unmatched. The CDR3 has 12 residues. The CDR3 DNA reads as TGTGCCAGCACCGACAGGGGAGCTGAAGCTTTCTTT. This translates into CASTDRGAEAFF.

The J gene is TRBJ2-7, the V gene TRBV9; TRBD1 matches 7 bases. CDR1 is SGDLS, CDR2 YYNGEE, per germline. The CDR3 runs 15 residues. The V gene end was trimmed by 0 bases and the J gene end by 9 bases; junction bases not matched to a gene: 12. The CDR3 DNA is TGTGCCAGCAGCGTAGAAGACAGGGTGAGAGAGGGGCAGTACTTC. As protein: CASSVEDRVREGQYF.

The chain has TRBV28 and TRBJ2-3; 8 bases match TRBD1. Trimming took 1 base from V and 4 from J; bases not matched to a gene: 4. CDR3 length: 15 residues. Germline values: CDR1 MDHEN, CDR2 SYDVKM. Here the CDR3 DNA reads TGTGCCAGCAGTTTATCAGGGGGCCGCTCAGATACGCAGTATTTT. Encoded protein: CASSLSGGRSDTQYF.

The V call is TRBV7-8, the J call TRBJ1-2, with a tentative D call TRBD1 (5 bases). Trimming stripped 1 base from V and 3 bases from J, with 9 bases between. This CDR3 has 14 amino acids. The germline V gene has CDR1 SGHVS and CDR2 FQNEAQ. The CDR3 coding sequence is TGTGCCAGCAGCTTAGGTTCAGGGTACTATGGCTACACCTTC. Translated, it gives CASSLGSGYYGYTF. The whole variable domain, remainder taken from reference TRBV7-8 and TRBJ1-2, is GAGVSQSPRYKVAKRGQDVALRCDPISGHVSLFWYQQALGQGPEFLTYFQNEAQLDKSGLPSDRFFAERPEGSVSTLKIQRTQQEDSAVYLCASSLGSGYYGYTFGSGTRLTVV.

This chain uses TRBV28 with TRBJ1-2; D is ambiguous. The CDR3 extends over 13 amino acids. Germline lookup yields CDR1 MDHEN and CDR2 SYDVKM. Trimming cost V 5 bases and J 1 base, with 8 bases left between them. CDR3 bases: TGTGCCAGCAGTCAAATCATTAACTATGGCTACACCTTC. This sequence encodes CASSQIINYGYTF.

The CDR3 is CAWRRYSYEQYF. The CDR3 DNA reads TGTGCCTGGAGGCGGTACTCCTACGAGCAGTACTTC. V and J are TRBV30 and TRBJ2-7, with D unresolved. Per germline, CDR1 GTSNPN and CDR2 SVGIG (reference sequence). The CDR3 contains 12 residues. The V end lost 3 bases, the J end lost 0 bases, and 6 bases lay between the germline ends. Together with reference TRBV30 and TRBJ2-7, the CDR3 gives the full variable domain: SQTIHQWPATLVQPVGSPLSLECTVEGTSNPNLYWYRQAAGRGLQLLFYSVGIGQISSEVPQNLSASRPQDRQFILSSKKLLLSDSGFYLCAWRRYSYEQYFGPGTRLTVT.

The V gene is TRBV2, the J gene TRBJ1-2, with 7 bases identical to TRBD1. The germline gives CDR1 SNHLY, CDR2 FYNNEI. The CDR3 contains 15 residues. The V and J ends lost 6 bases and 1 base, in that order; junction bases with no gene match: 8. The CDR3 DNA reads TGTGCCAGCAGGCTCCGGGACAGCAATAACTATGGCTACACCTTC. It is translated as CASRLRDSNNYGYTF.

This clone has just one count. The rearrangement uses TRBV7-2 and TRBJ1-5; 7 bases are shared with TRBD1. This CDR3 has 15 residues. The J segment lost 4 bases and the V segment lost 0 bases, leaving 3 bases of the junction unmatched. Per germline, CDR1 SGHTA and CDR2 FQGNSA. The DNA of the CDR3 is TGTGCCAGCAGCTTAGCGCAGGGGGTGAATCAGCCCCAGCATTTT. This codes for CASSLAQGVNQPQHF.

This sequence joins TRBV7-3 and TRBJ2-2; D uncertain. Trimming took 2 bases from V and 4 from J, leaving 5 bases between them. Germline CDR1 SGHTA, CDR2 FQGTGA. The CDR3 runs to 13 residues. The CDR3 sequence: CASSLLLTGELFF. For the CDR3, the DNA is TGTGCCAGCAGCTTACTCCTCACCGGGGAGCTGTTTTTT.

The chain couples TRBV5-1 to TRBJ2-7; TRBD2 matches 7 bases. The CDR3 has 15 residues. Per the germline V gene, CDR1 is SGHRS and CDR2 is YFSETQ. The V segment lost 2 bases and the J segment 6 bases; nucleotides outside the gene matches: 11. CDR3 in DNA: TGCGCCAGCAGCTTAGGGACTAACCTGTCGGGCGAGCAGTACTTC. As protein: CASSLGTNLSGEQYF.

The CDR3 DNA reads TGTGCCAGCAGTTACGCCTCGGGGTCTGAAGCTTTCTTT. Its protein product is CASSYASGSEAFF. The genes are TRBV6-5 and TRBJ1-1; no clear D gene. With 2 bases removed from V and 6 bases from J, the gap between germline ends came to 10 bases. The germline V gene has CDR1 MNHEY and CDR2 SVGAGI. The CDR3 runs to 13 residues.

The chain is built from TRBV7-3 and TRBJ2-2, with D maybe TRBD1 (6 bases). The germline CDR1 and CDR2 sequences are SGHTA and FQGTGA. V lost 5 bases and J lost 4, with 11 bases in between. CDR3 size: 14 residues. Written as DNA, the CDR3 is TGTGCCAGCAGCCGTGAAGGGGGCACCGGGGAGCTGTTTTTT. It encodes CASSREGGTGELFF.

The J gene is TRBJ2-4, the V gene TRBV5-1; 9 positions match TRBD1. This CDR3 is built from 19 residues. The V and J ends lost 0 bases and 0 bases, in that order; junction bases with no gene match: 10. Germline CDR1 is SGHRS and CDR2 is YFSETQ. CDR3 nucleotides: TGCGCCAGCAGCTTGGCTCGACAGGGGGGTTTCTTAGCCAAAAACATTCAGTACTTC. Amino acid sequence: CASSLARQGGFLAKNIQYF.

CDR3 protein: CASSIDTGRFPNTGELFF. The CDR3 DNA sequence: TGTGCCAGTAGTATAGATACGGGACGGTTCCCGAACACCGGGGAGCTGTTTTTT. This rearrangement joins TRBV19 to TRBJ2-2; D could derive from TRBD1 or TRBD2 (5 bases each). Per germline, CDR1 LNHDA and CDR2 SQIVND (reference sequence). This CDR3 contains 18 residues. Trimming took 0 bases from V and 0 from J, leaving 14 bases between them.

CDR3 loop: CSVTTRETQYF. The DNA for the CDR3 is TGCAGCGTCACCACCCGAGAGACCCAGTACTTC. The chain recombines TRBV29-1 with TRBJ2-5; D is unresolved. Per the germline V gene, CDR1 is SQVTM and CDR2 is ANQGSEA. CDR3 length: 11 residues. Trimming shortened V by 6 bases and J by 4 bases, and 9 bases separated the two germline ends.

The chain is built from TRBV9 and TRBJ2-3; D is uncertain. V was pared by 4 bases and J by 0 bases, with 12 bases between. CDR1 and CDR2 (germline): SGDLS, YYNGEE. The CDR3 consists of 15 residues. The CDR3 DNA sequence: TGTGCCAGCAGCCCCTTGCAACCAAGCACAGATACGCAGTATTTT. Its translation: CASSPLQPSTDTQYF.

The gene calls are TRBV7-3 and TRBJ2-1; the match to TRBD2 covers 7 bases. The CDR3 runs to 15 residues. CDR1 is SGHTA, CDR2 FQGTGA, per germline. V dropped 4 bases and J dropped 12; count of bases not matched to a gene: 15. The CDR3 nucleotides read TGTGCCAGCAGCTCACAACCGGGGCCACCGGGAGGGCAGTTCTTC. Its protein product is CASSSQPGPPGGQFF.

Turning to this clone: The same CDR3 also results from other DNA sequences found in this sample. The chain carries TRBV5-1 and TRBJ1-2, with D uncertain. The V and J ends lost 0 bases and 3 bases respectively, with 6 bases between them. The CDR3 has 13 amino acids. Germline V CDR1 and CDR2: SGHRS, YFSETQ. CDR3 nucleotide sequence: TGCGCCAGCAGCTTGGGGGGTGACTATGGCTACACCTTC. Translated, it gives CASSLGGDYGYTF.

The V gene is TRBV7-6, the J gene TRBJ1-5; D gene uncertain. With 4 bases removed from V and 3 bases from J, the gap between germline ends came to 7 bases. The CDR3 is 13 residues long. Germline CDR1 and CDR2: SGHVS and FNYEAQ. The CDR3 is CASSYTVNQPQHF. CDR3 in DNA: TGTGCCAGCAGCTACACAGTCAATCAGCCCCAGCATTTT.

This clone was counted once. In the same sample, other DNA sequences code for this CDR3. The chain carries TRBV9 and TRBJ1-4, with no clear D. From germline, CDR1 is SGDLS and CDR2 YYNGEE. V lost 2 bases and J 0 bases, leaving 5 bases between the germline ends. The CDR3 runs to 14 residues. The CDR3 nucleotides are TGTGCCAGCAGCGTGACGGCAACTAATGAAAAACTGTTTTTT. As protein: CASSVTATNEKLFF.